Listed below are T cell receptor beta chains from one sample, sequenced in a study of cytomegalovirus exposure and HLA in healthy donors. Assay: immunoSEQ multiplex PCR; the TCRdb copy retains only in-frame clones and omits some. The repertoire holds around 250,000 clones, with 90% as singletons. The sequencing input was PBMCs. These TCRs come from a woman younger than 30 in good health and CMV-seronegative. CDR3s include the opening cysteine and the closing phenylalanine or tryptophan. D genes are given only for firm matches. Clone size appears in some rows only: once, few, many, or a class for an expanded clone.

size,D,J,V,DNA,CDR3
NA,NA,TRBJ2-2,TRBV18,TGTGCCAGCTCGCCCCCGGCAGGAGGGGGCGTGAACACCGGGGAGCTGTTTTTT,CASSPPAGGGVNTGELFF
NA,TRBD1,TRBJ1-6,TRBV11-2,TGTGCCAGCCGTGACAGGGGCTATCATAATTCACCCCTCCACTTT,CASRDRGYHNSPLHF
NA,NA,TRBJ1-4,TRBV6-1,TGTGCCAGCAGTGGGGGGACTGCCAGGGAAAAACTGTTTTTT,CASSGGTAREKLFF
NA,TRBD1,TRBJ2-2,TRBV7-9,TGTGCCAGCAGCTTAAGGACAGGGGTAGCCGGGGAGCTGTTTTTT,CASSLRTGVAGELFF
NA,NA,TRBJ1-4,TRBV7-2,TGTGCCAGCAGCCGGACAACGACTAATGAAAAACTGTTTTTT,CASSRTTTNEKLFF
NA,NA,TRBJ1-1,TRBV18,TGTGCCAGCTCCCCGATTGAGGACACTGAAGCTTTCTTT,CASSPIEDTEAFF
NA,NA,TRBJ2-1,TRBV5-1,TGCGCCAGCAGCTTTGGCGGGACCGACAATGAGCAGTTCTTC,CASSFGGTDNEQFF
NA,TRBD1,TRBJ2-5,TRBV4-1,TGCGCCACCGGACAGGGTCGGTGGGAGACCCAGTACTTC,CATGQGRWETQYF
once,NA,TRBJ1-5,TRBV28,TGTGCCAGCAGTCTAGGCTCCGCGGGCGGCAATCAGCCCCAGCATTTT,CASSLGSAGGNQPQHF
NA,NA,TRBJ2-7,TRBV25-1,TGTGCCAGCAGTGATCCACAGGGTTCCGGCACCTACGAGCAGTACTTC,CASSDPQGSGTYEQYF
NA,NA,TRBJ2-3,TRBV28,TGTGCCAGCAGTTCCCCCCTTAACAGGGCTGGAGATACGCAGTATTTT,CASSSPLNRAGDTQYF
NA,NA,TRBJ2-1,TRBV10-1,TGCGCCAGCAGTGAGTCGACCCGGACAACGAGCTCCTACAATGAGCAGTTCTTC,CASSESTRTTSSYNEQFF
NA,NA,TRBJ1-3,TRBV5-6,TGTGCCAGCAGCTTGTACAACTCTGGAAACACCATATATTTT,CASSLYNSGNTIYF
once,TRBD2,TRBJ2-1,TRBV4-1,TGCGCCAGCAGCCAAGTTAATAGCGGGAGCAGCTACAATGAGCAGTTCTTC,CASSQVNSGSSYNEQFF
NA,TRBD2,TRBJ2-7,TRBV4-3,TGCGCCAGCAGCCAAGCCTTAGCTCGCGGACTAGGTGTGGAGCAGTACTTC,CASSQALARGLGVEQYF
NA,TRBD2,TRBJ2-1,TRBV7-8,TGTGCCAGCAGGCCACTAGCGGGGGGGGCCAATGAGCAGTTCTTC,CASRPLAGGANEQFF
NA,NA,TRBJ1-2,TRBV2,TGTGCCAGCAGTGAATTTTCCTCAGGGTTTGGCTACACCTTC,CASSEFSSGFGYTF